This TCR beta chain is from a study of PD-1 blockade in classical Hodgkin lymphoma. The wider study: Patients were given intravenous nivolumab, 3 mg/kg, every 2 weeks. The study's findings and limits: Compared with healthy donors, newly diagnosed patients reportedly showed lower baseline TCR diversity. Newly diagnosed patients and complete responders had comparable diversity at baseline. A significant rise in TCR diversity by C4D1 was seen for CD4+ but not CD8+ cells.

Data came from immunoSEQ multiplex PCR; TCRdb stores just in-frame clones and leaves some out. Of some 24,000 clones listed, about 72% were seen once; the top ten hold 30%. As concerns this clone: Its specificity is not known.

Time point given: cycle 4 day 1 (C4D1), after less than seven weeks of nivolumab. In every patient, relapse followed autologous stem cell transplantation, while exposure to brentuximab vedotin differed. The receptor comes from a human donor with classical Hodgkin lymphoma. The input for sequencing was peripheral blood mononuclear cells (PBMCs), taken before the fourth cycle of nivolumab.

CDR3 nucleotide sequence: TGTGCCAGCAGCTATCTACCCCCGAATACGCAGTATTTT. Residues: CASSYLPPNTQYF. The chain uses TRBV7-3 and TRBJ2-3, with no clear D. Trimming took 4 bases from V and 7 from J, leaving 12 bases between them. The germline gives CDR1 SGHTA, CDR2 FQGTGA. The CDR3 is 13 residues long.